This TCR beta chain was sequenced in a study of blood T cell repertoires in COVID-19. Study-level information: Both acute and convalescent COVID-19 samples were obtained from the United States, Italy and Spain. Sources were T cells, B-cell-depleted T cells, or PBMCs; the material itself was cDNA or gDNA.

CDR3 length: 14 residues. CDR1 is SEHNR, CDR2 FQNEAQ, per germline (reference sequence). The trim removed 5 bases at V and 3 bases at J, leaving 4 bases unmatched. The authors' processing: Cell counts per sample came from amplifying reference gene primers. Generated by immunoSEQ multiplex PCR, the TCRdb table keeps only in-frame clones and is missing some. V and J calls and clone size are as listed in that table; D and trimming were resolved from the DNA. The sample shows approximately 260,000 clones, approximately 86% of them seen only once. In terms of age and location, participants ranged from about 18 to 95 years and lived in under 30 US areas. This clone appeared once.

This TCR derives from a woman in her thirties or forties with acute COVID-19. The specimen sequenced was PBMCs or T cells enriched from blood (not recorded which). The rearrangement uses TRBV7-9 and TRBJ2-5; 9 bases agree with TRBD2. In nucleotides, the CDR3 is TGTGCCAGCAGCCCGGGACTAGCCGAAGAGACCCAGTACTTC. As protein: CASSPGLAEETQYF.